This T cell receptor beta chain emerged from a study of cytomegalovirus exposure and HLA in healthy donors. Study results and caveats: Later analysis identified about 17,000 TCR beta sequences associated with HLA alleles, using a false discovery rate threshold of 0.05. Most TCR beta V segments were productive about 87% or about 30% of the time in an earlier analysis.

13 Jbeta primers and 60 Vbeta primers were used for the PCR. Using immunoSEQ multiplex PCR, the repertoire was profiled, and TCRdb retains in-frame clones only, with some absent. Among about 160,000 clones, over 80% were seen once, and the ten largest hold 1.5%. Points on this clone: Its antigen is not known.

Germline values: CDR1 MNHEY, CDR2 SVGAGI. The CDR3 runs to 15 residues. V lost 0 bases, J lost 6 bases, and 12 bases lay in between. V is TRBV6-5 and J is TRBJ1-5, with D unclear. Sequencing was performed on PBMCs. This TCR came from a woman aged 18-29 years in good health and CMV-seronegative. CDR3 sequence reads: CASSYSSTSAQPQHF. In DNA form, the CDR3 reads TGTGCCAGCAGTTACTCGAGCACGTCTGCTCAGCCCCAGCATTTT.